A selection of T cell receptor beta chains follows, all from one sample in a study of blood T cell repertoires in COVID-19. The data were produced by immunoSEQ multiplex PCR, yet TCRdb's version contains in-frame clones alone and is incomplete. The sample holds more than 150,000 clones; around 85% are singletons and the top ten take approximately 13%. Sequenced input: peripheral blood. These TCRs come from a middle-aged man who had recovered from COVID-19. CDR3s include the opening cysteine and the closing phenylalanine or tryptophan. D genes are given only for firm matches. Clone size is shown for a subset of rows, as once, few, many or a class of expanded clone.

V gene: TRBV15; clone size: -; J gene: TRBJ1-2; D gene: TRBD1; CDR3 protein: CATSGGGQGEGYTF; CDR3 DNA: TGTGCCACCAGCGGAGGCGGACAGGGGGAAGGCTACACCTTC
V gene: TRBV6-1; clone size: -; J gene: TRBJ2-7; D gene: -; CDR3 protein: CASGAVGYEQYF; CDR3 DNA: TGTGCCAGCGGGGCGGTGGGCTACGAGCAGTACTTC
V gene: TRBV19; clone size: -; J gene: TRBJ2-2; D gene: -; CDR3 protein: CASSIGSGYYTGELFF; CDR3 DNA: TGTGCCAGTAGTATCGGAAGCGGGTACTACACCGGGGAGCTGTTTTTT
V gene: TRBV7-2; clone size: -; J gene: TRBJ1-6; D gene: TRBD1; CDR3 protein: CASSLEGQGTSPLHF; CDR3 DNA: TGTGCCAGCAGCTTAGAGGGACAGGGGACTAGCCCCCTCCACTTT
V gene: TRBV14; clone size: -; J gene: TRBJ2-2; D gene: TRBD1; CDR3 protein: CASSLGQGVISTGELFF; CDR3 DNA: TGTGCCAGCAGCCTGGGACAGGGTGTCATTAGCACCGGGGAGCTGTTTTTT
V gene: TRBV7-9; clone size: -; J gene: TRBJ2-5; D gene: TRBD2; CDR3 protein: CASSPPGLAGSETQYF; CDR3 DNA: TGTGCCAGCAGCCCCCCGGGACTAGCGGGCTCTGAGACCCAGTACTTC
V gene: TRBV10-3; clone size: -; J gene: TRBJ2-1; D gene: TRBD2; CDR3 protein: CAIRTSGKTYNEQFF; CDR3 DNA: TGTGCCATACGGACTAGCGGGAAAACCTACAATGAGCAGTTCTTC
V gene: TRBV18; clone size: -; J gene: TRBJ2-7; D gene: -; CDR3 protein: CASSPAGEQYF; CDR3 DNA: TGTGCCAGCTCGCCGGCGGGGGAGCAGTACTTC
V gene: TRBV18; clone size: -; J gene: TRBJ2-7; D gene: TRBD2; CDR3 protein: CASSPPGGGPYEQYF; CDR3 DNA: TGTGCCAGCTCACCACCTGGGGGAGGGCCCTACGAGCAGTACTTC
V gene: TRBV18; clone size: -; J gene: TRBJ2-1; D gene: TRBD1; CDR3 protein: CASSPPGTGYNEQFF; CDR3 DNA: TGTGCCAGCTCACCACCCGGGACAGGGTACAATGAGCAGTTCTTC
V gene: TRBV2; clone size: -; J gene: TRBJ1-2; D gene: -; CDR3 protein: CASSGSRAPGYTF; CDR3 DNA: TGTGCCAGCAGTGGATCCAGGGCTCCTGGCTACACCTTC
V gene: TRBV5-1; clone size: -; J gene: TRBJ1-1; D gene: TRBD1; CDR3 protein: CASSSGQGATEAFF; CDR3 DNA: TGCGCCAGCAGCTCGGGACAGGGGGCAACTGAAGCTTTCTTT
V gene: TRBV6-1; clone size: once; J gene: TRBJ2-1; D gene: TRBD2; CDR3 protein: CASSEQVAGSFSYNEQFF; CDR3 DNA: TGTGCCAGCAGTGAACAGGTAGCGGGGTCTTTCTCCTACAATGAGCAGTTCTTC
V gene: TRBV30; clone size: -; J gene: TRBJ2-3; D gene: -; CDR3 protein: CAWSRTGSRTDTQYF; CDR3 DNA: TGTGCCTGGAGTAGAACAGGGTCGCGCACAGATACGCAGTATTTT
V gene: TRBV19; clone size: -; J gene: TRBJ2-1; D gene: -; CDR3 protein: CASSISGAVNEQFF; CDR3 DNA: TGTGCCAGTAGTATTTCAGGGGCGGTGAATGAGCAGTTCTTC
V gene: TRBV3-1/TRBV3-2; clone size: -; J gene: TRBJ2-7; D gene: -; CDR3 protein: CASSRAGREQYF; CDR3 DNA: TGTGCCAGCAGTCGGGCGGGGAGAGAGCAGTACTTC
V gene: TRBV29-1; clone size: -; J gene: TRBJ2-6; D gene: -; CDR3 protein: CSVEIQTGANVLTF; CDR3 DNA: TGCAGCGTTGAAATCCAGACTGGGGCCAACGTCCTGACTTTC
V gene: TRBV4-2; clone size: -; J gene: TRBJ1-3; D gene: -; CDR3 protein: CASSQYPGEAGNTIYF; CDR3 DNA: TGTGCCAGCAGCCAGTATCCAGGGGAAGCTGGAAACACCATATATTTT
V gene: TRBV19; clone size: -; J gene: TRBJ1-5; D gene: TRBD1; CDR3 protein: CASSNRGTWPQHF; CDR3 DNA: TGTGCCAGTAGTAACAGGGGGACTTGGCCCCAGCATTTT
V gene: TRBV6-5; clone size: -; J gene: TRBJ2-7; D gene: TRBD2; CDR3 protein: CASISGSGGLYEQYF; CDR3 DNA: TGTGCCAGCATCTCGGGTTCGGGAGGGCTATACGAGCAGTACTTC
V gene: TRBV9; clone size: -; J gene: TRBJ2-5; D gene: TRBD1; CDR3 protein: CASSVGTGNIQETQYF; CDR3 DNA: TGTGCCAGCAGCGTCGGGACAGGGAATATCCAAGAGACCCAGTACTTC